The 13 T cell receptor beta chains below all came from one sample that was sequenced in a study of tissue T cells after allogeneic stem cell transplantation. The table came from immunoSEQ multiplex PCR; TCRdb's copy has only in-frame clones and leaves some out. The sample includes 6,000 or so clones, 48% seen only once; the top ten take roughly 5%. Documented time point: mouse harvest day 7 after allogeneic transplant. Mouse grafts combined 10^7 T-cell-depleted bone marrow cells with 10^6 splenic CD5+ T cells. Sequenced input: gut tissue. Receptor source: a female BALB/c mouse given C57BL/6 T cells with graft-versus-host disease after an allogeneic hematopoietic cell transplant.

Comment on this clone: The genes are named according to mouse. Incomplete CDR3 DNA: TGTGCCAGCAGCCGGGGGGGATTCAACACAGAAGTCTTC. It specifies CASSRGGFNTEVF. The whole CDR3 protein reads CASSRGGFNTEVFF. The chain combines TRBV26 with TRBJ1-1, with D perhaps TRBD1 (5 bases). The read comes to an end 1 residue before the CDR3 does, leaving the germline J gene to fill in the end. This CDR3 has 14 residues. Trimming shortened V by 6 bases and J by 2 bases, and 13 bases separated the two germline ends. The V gene's germline CDR1 is KGHPV and CDR2 FQNQEV (reference sequence).

This clone appeared a few times. The gene names given are mouse names. The CDR3 bases that were read are TGCTCCAGCAGCCTCCGGGACACCAACGAAAGATTATTT. It specifies CSSSLRDTNERLF. The full-length CDR3 reads as CSSSLRDTNERLFF. This sequence joins TRBV23 and TRBJ1-4; TRBD1 was called by the table and not checked on the DNA. Read data end 1 residue before the CDR3 end; the end is taken from the germline J gene. CDR3 length equals 14 residues. Germline-derived CDR1 and CDR2 are KGHTA and FQNQQP.

This clone rates as medium-sized. Gene names follow the mouse nomenclature. The read stops 1 residue short of the end of the CDR3; the missing end is completed from the germline J gene. The chain joins TRBV26 to TRBJ2-7; TRBD2 agrees at 11 bases. The CDR3 totals 15 residues. CDR1 and CDR2 (germline): KGHPV, FQNQEV (reference sequence). V lost 6 bases, J lost 0 bases, and 4 bases stayed unmatched. CDR3 DNA (partial): TGTGCCAGCAGGCCTGACTGGGGGGGCTCCTATGAACAGTAC. This codes for CASRPDWGGSYEQY. The complete CDR3 protein is CASRPDWGGSYEQYF.

Note on this clone: These gene names are mouse names. The read gets to within 1 residue of the CDR3 end, and the germline J gene fills in the rest. The chain carries TRBV26 and TRBJ1-3; D is uncertain. Germline V gene lookup returns CDR1 KGHPV and CDR2 FQNQEV (reference sequence). This CDR3 region has 13 residues. Trimming removed 4 bases at V and 0 bases at J, with 4 bases between. CDR3 bases read: TGTGCCAGCAGTCCCAATTCTGGAAATACGCTCTAT. It is translated as CASSPNSGNTLY. The entire CDR3 reads CASSPNSGNTLYF.

This clone has just a few counts. These gene names are mouse names. Read sequence stops 1 residue before the CDR3 end, and the germline J gene provides the missing end. The gene calls are TRBV12-1 and TRBJ2-7; 9 bases align to TRBD2. The ends lost 1 base at V and 3 bases at J; junction bases unmatched: 3. The CDR3 consists of 14 residues. Germline-derived CDR1 and CDR2 are SGHSN and HYEKVE. CDR3 loop: CASSLVGGRYEQYF. CDR3 bases read: TGTGCCAGCTCTCTGGTGGGGGGGCGCTATGAACAGTAC.

As to this clone: Mouse germline and gene names are used. With the read ending 1 residue before the CDR3 end, the germline J gene is used to fill in that end. The chain couples TRBV15 to TRBJ1-6; D call uncertain. TRBJ1-6 is an open reading frame, and its role is uncertain. Trimming took 3 bases from V and 4 from J, leaving 4 bases between them. The germline V gene encodes CDR1 SGHND and CDR2 FRSKSL. The CDR3 totals 13 residues. The DNA read from the CDR3 is TGTGCCAGCAGTTTCGGTTATAATTCGCCCCTCTAC. This encodes CASSFGYNSPLY. The CDR3 as a whole reads CASSFGYNSPLYF.

Note on this clone: Any gene name here is a mouse gene name. The CDR3 extends 1 residue past the end of the read, so its final part is completed from the germline J gene. The chain carries TRBV26 and TRBJ2-1, with 9 bases aligning to TRBD1. The CDR3 consists of 13 residues. With V trimmed by 4 bases and J by 7 bases, 2 bases remained unmatched. Germline V gives CDR1 KGHPV, CDR2 FQNQEV (reference sequence). The part of the CDR3 DNA that was read is TGTGCCAGCAGTCACAGGGGGCGAGCTGAGCAGTTC. Translating gives CASSHRGRAEQF. The whole CDR3 sequence reads CASSHRGRAEQFF.

For this clone: Mouse names are used for the genes. The observed sequence ends 1 residue before the CDR3 terminus, with the missing tail filled in from the germline J gene. The rearrangement links TRBV12-2 to TRBJ2-7; 7 positions agree with TRBD2. CDR3 length: 15 amino acids. V dropped 0 bases and J dropped 0; count of bases not matched to a gene: 4. Germline lookup yields CDR1 SGHLS and CDR2 HYDKME. The CDR3 bases that were read are TGTGCCAGCTCTCTCGAACTGGGGAGCTCCTATGAACAGTAC. Encoded protein: CASSLELGSSYEQY. The whole CDR3 sequence reads CASSLELGSSYEQYF. The variable domain in full, with the rest retrieved from reference TRBV12-2 and TRBJ2-7, is NSGVVQSPRYIIKGKGERSILKCIPISGHLSVAWYQQTQGQELKFFIQHYDKMERDKGNLPSRFSVQQFDDYHSEMNMSALELEDSAVYFCASSLELGSSYEQYFGPGTRLTVL.

This clone is medium-sized in the sample. Gene names denote mouse genes. The sequenced fragment ends 1 residue before the CDR3 boundary, so the rest is inferred from the germline J gene. This chain joins TRBV26 and TRBJ2-7; no definite D call. This CDR3 has 10 residues. V lost 4 bases and J lost 6, with 4 bases in between. The germline V gene has CDR1 KGHPV and CDR2 FQNQEV (reference sequence). The CDR3 is CASSQSEQYF. The DNA read from the CDR3 is TGTGCCAGCAGTCAGAGTGAACAGTAC.

Turning to this clone: The gene symbols are mouse symbols. The CDR3 end is not reached by the read, which stops 1 residue before it; the germline J gene fills it in. The chain links TRBV26 to TRBJ1-1; no firm D call. The CDR3 runs 13 residues. Trimming left V 4 bases short and J 0 bases short, with 6 bases between. CDR1 is KGHPV and CDR2 is FQNQEV in the germline V gene (reference sequence). The CDR3 bases that were read are TGTGCCAGCAGTCGGCAGACAAACACAGAAGTCTTC. Encoded protein: CASSRQTNTEVF. The full CDR3 protein reads CASSRQTNTEVFF.

This clone has more than one count but fewer than ten. The genes are named according to mouse. The read ends 1 residue early relative to the CDR3; the germline J gene fills the gap. The rearrangement links TRBV23 to TRBJ2-3; the table's TRBD1 call for D was not verified on the DNA. Germline CDR1 reads KGHTA; CDR2 reads FQNQQP. This CDR3 is built from 12 residues. The CDR3 bases that were read are TGCTCCAGCACCGCAAGGGCAGAAACGCTGTAT. This translates into CSSTARAETLY. The full CDR3 sequence reads CSSTARAETLYF.

With regard to this clone: The germline and genes are mouse ones. Read coverage stops 1 residue before the CDR3 terminus; the germline J gene supplies the remainder. J is TRBJ2-7 and V is TRBV26; D is tentatively TRBD1 or TRBD2 (5 bases each). Germline-derived CDR1 and CDR2 are KGHPV and FQNQEV (reference sequence). The length of the CDR3 is 12 residues. The V gene lost 6 bases and the J gene lost 0 bases, with 6 bases spanning the gap. The CDR3 region is CASSGASYEQYF. The CDR3 DNA, read in part, is TGTGCCAGCAGCGGGGCCTCCTATGAACAGTAC.

This clone appeared a few times. Gene names are mouse gene names. The read ends 1 residue before the CDR3 terminus; that terminus is restored from the germline J gene. This chain links TRBV1 with TRBJ2-7; 11 bases are a match to TRBD2. Germline-derived CDR1 and CDR2 are NSQYPW and LRSPGD (reference sequence). The CDR3 runs 15 residues. Unmatched junction bases numbered 2, after V lost 2 bases and J lost 2 bases. CDR3 sequence reads: CTCSANWGGAYEQYF. The DNA read from the CDR3 is TGCACCTGCAGTGCAAACTGGGGGGGCGCCTATGAACAGTAC.